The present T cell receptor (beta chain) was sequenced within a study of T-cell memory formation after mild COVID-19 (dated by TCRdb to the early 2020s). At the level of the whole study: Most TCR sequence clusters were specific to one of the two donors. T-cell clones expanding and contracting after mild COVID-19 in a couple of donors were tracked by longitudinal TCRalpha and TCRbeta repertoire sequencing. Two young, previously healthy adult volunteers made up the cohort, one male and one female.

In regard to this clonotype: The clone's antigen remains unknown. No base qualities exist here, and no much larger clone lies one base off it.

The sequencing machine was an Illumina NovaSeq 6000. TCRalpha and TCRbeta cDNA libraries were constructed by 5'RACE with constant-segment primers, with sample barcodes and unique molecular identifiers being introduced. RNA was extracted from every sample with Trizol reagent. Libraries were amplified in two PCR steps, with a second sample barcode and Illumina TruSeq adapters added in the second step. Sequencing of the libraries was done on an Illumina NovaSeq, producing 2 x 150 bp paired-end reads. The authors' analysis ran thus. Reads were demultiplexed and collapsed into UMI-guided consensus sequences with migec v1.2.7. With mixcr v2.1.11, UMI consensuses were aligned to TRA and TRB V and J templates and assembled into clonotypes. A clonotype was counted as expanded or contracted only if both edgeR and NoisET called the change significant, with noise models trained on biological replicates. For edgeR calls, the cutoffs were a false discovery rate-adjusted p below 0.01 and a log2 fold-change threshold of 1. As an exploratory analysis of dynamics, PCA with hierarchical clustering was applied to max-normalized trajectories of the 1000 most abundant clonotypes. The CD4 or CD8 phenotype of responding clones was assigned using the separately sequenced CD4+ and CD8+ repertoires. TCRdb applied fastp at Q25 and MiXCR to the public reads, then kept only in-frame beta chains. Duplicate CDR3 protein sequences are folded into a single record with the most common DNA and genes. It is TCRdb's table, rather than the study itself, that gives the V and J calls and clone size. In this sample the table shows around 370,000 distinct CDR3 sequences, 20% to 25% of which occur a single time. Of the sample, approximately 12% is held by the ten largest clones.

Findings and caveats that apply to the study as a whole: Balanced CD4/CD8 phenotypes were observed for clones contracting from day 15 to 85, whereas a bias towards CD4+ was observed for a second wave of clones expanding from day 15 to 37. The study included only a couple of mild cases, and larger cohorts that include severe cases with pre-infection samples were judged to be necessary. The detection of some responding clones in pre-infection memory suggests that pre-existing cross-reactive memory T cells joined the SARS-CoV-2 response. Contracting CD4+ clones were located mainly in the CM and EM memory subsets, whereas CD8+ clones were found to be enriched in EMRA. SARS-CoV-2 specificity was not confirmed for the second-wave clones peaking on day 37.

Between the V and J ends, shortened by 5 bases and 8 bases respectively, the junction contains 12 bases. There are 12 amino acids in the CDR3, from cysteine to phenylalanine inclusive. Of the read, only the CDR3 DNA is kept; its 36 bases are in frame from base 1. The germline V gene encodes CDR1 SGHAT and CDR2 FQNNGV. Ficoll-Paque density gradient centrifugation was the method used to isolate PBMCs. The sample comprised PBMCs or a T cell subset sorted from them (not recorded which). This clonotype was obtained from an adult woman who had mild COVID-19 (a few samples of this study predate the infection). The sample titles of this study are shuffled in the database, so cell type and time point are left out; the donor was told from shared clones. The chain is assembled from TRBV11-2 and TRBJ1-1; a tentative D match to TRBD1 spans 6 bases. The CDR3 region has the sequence CASSPHDREAFF. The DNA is TGTGCCAGCAGCCCACATGACAGGGAAGCTTTCTTT.